These 13 T cell receptor beta chains share one sample of origin, sequenced in a study of blood T cell repertoires in COVID-19. Sequenced by immunoSEQ multiplex PCR; TCRdb stores in-frame clones only, minus some. The sample consists of 650,000 to 800,000 clones, around 89% of them appearing once. The sequencing sample was made of peripheral blood. The receptors originated from a woman aged 18-30 years with acute or convalescent COVID-19.

The DNA of the CDR3 is TGTGCCAGCAGTGAAGCGCCAGGGGTCGGTAACTATGGCTACACCTTC. Translated: CASSEAPGVGNYGYTF. The chain is built from TRBV2 and TRBJ1-2, with D possibly matching TRBD1 (6 bases). CDR1 SNHLY and CDR2 FYNNEI come from the germline V gene. The V and J ends lost 0 bases and 1 base respectively, with 12 bases between them. CDR3 size: 16 residues.

The CDR3 nucleotides are TGCAGCGTTGATAAAAATGAAGCTTTCTTT. It codes for CSVDKNEAFF. This chain connects TRBV29-1 to TRBJ1-1; D is undetermined. Trimming took off 3 bases at V and 7 bases at J, with 6 bases between the two ends. Germline lookup yields CDR1 SQVTM and CDR2 ANQGSEA. The CDR3 is 10 amino acids.

The rearrangement joins TRBV21-1 to TRBJ1-3. TRBV21-1 is termed a pseudogene. This CDR3 has 14 amino acids. CDR3 sequence (DNA): TGTGCCCCTCCCGAGGGAAAATCTGGAAACACCATATATTTT. Its protein product is CAPPEGKSGNTIYF.

The chain has TRBV9 and TRBJ1-1; 8 bases are a match to TRBD1. Germline values: CDR1 SGDLS, CDR2 YYNGEE. CDR3 length: 16 residues. J lost 3 bases, V lost 0 bases, and 7 bases had no gene match. The CDR3 region is CASSVEGRGPDTEAFF. CDR3 coding DNA: TGTGCCAGCAGCGTAGAGGGCAGGGGGCCTGACACTGAAGCTTTCTTT.

This clone was detected only once. This chain's CDR3 is CASSQVGQGYTF. CDR3 in DNA: TGTGCCAGCAGCCAAGTCGGTCAAGGCTACACCTTC. The J gene is TRBJ1-2, the V gene TRBV3-1 (or the pseudogene TRBV3-2); D unresolved. The V and J ends lost 1 base and 8 bases respectively, with 8 bases between them. The CDR3 loop spans 12 amino acids. The germline V gene encodes CDR1 LGHDT and CDR2 YNNKEL (reference sequence).

This sequence joins TRBV4-3 and TRBJ1-2; D is possibly TRBD1 (5 bases). The CDR3 runs to 14 residues. Germline-derived CDR1 and CDR2 are LGHNA and YSLEER. The ends were cut back, 4 bases at V and 0 bases at J, with 9 bases in the middle. The CDR3 DNA follows: TGCGCCAGCAGCCCGACAGCTGCTAACTATGGCTACACCTTC. Translating gives CASSPTAANYGYTF.

V usage is TRBV7-2 and J usage is TRBJ1-2; 7 bases align to TRBD1. The CDR3 runs 14 residues. The V gene end was trimmed by 5 bases and the J gene end by 2 bases; junction bases not matched to a gene: 5. Germline loops: CDR1 SGHTA, CDR2 FQGNSA. The CDR3 here is CASSPSTGNYGYTF. The CDR3 DNA reads TGTGCCAGCAGCCCCTCGACAGGGAACTATGGCTACACCTTC.

This clone was seen only a few times. The rearrangement uses TRBV4-1 and TRBJ1-1; 9 positions agree with TRBD1. This CDR3 comprises 15 residues. The trim removed 5 bases at V and 1 base at J, leaving 5 bases unmatched. Germline CDR1 MGHRA, CDR2 YSYEKL. The CDR3 region has the DNA TGCGCCAGCAGCTCCCGGACAGGGGAGAACACTGAAGCTTTCTTT. Residues: CASSSRTGENTEAFF.

The chain joins TRBV10-3 to TRBJ2-3; 8 nucleotides line up with TRBD2. The CDR3 loop spans 11 amino acids. Germline V lookup: CDR1 ENHRY, CDR2 SYGVKD. Trimming at V came to 3 bases and at J to 13 bases, leaving 3 bases not matched to a gene. The CDR3 coding sequence is TGTGCCATCAGTGACGGGGGGGTTGAGTATTTT. Residues: CAISDGGVEYF.

This chain links TRBV5-5 with TRBJ1-5; unclear D gene. This CDR3 is built from 13 residues. CDR1 is SGHKS, CDR2 YYEKEE, per germline (reference sequence). Trimming shortened V by 0 bases and J by 9 bases, and 10 bases separated the two germline ends. CDR3 nucleotides: TGTGCCAGCAGCTTGGTACAGATTGGGCCCCAGCATTTT. Protein product: CASSLVQIGPQHF.

This chain joins TRBV11-2 and TRBJ2-7, with TRBD2 matching over 7 bases. Germline-derived CDR1 and CDR2 are SGHAT and FQNNGV. This CDR3 is 12 amino acids long. V lost 4 bases and J lost 3; bases outside the gene matches: 0. DNA of the CDR3: TGTGCCAGCAGCTCGGGGGGCTACGAGCAGTACTTC. Its translation is CASSSGGYEQYF.

The chain combines TRBV2 with TRBJ2-2; 7 bases agree with TRBD2. V trimming: 7 bases; J trimming: 4 bases; junction bases outside the gene matches: 6. The CDR3 covers 14 residues. Germline CDR1 SNHLY, CDR2 FYNNEI. The chain's CDR3 is CASTLAVSTGELFF. CDR3 in DNA: TGTGCCAGCACCCTAGCGGTGAGCACCGGGGAGCTGTTTTTT.

CDR3 residues: CASTRGPNYEQYF. For the CDR3, the DNA is TGTGCCAGCACACGAGGCCCTAACTACGAGCAGTACTTC. This rearrangement joins TRBV27 to TRBJ2-7; D is unresolved. Germline CDR1 and CDR2: MNHEY and SMNVEV (reference sequence). Trimming removed 7 bases at V and 3 bases at J, with 13 bases between. The length of the CDR3 is 13 residues.